The sequence of this T cell receptor beta chain was determined in a study of blood T cell repertoires in COVID-19 (TCRdb year 2020). For the study in its entirety: Collaborator samples came from the United States, Italy and Spain and covered acute and convalescent phases of COVID-19. Nearly every sample came with metadata listing a de-identified subject ID, COVID-19 status, age in years and sex. Where HLA class I and class II types were available, the types were taken from metadata supplied by the sample provider, not from assay-based typing. Subjects who had been exposed to COVID-19, were actively infected with it, or had recovered from it provided the deeply sampled blood TCRbeta repertoires that made up the dataset. The samples were drawn from the first 160 participants of the ongoing ImmuneRACE study and from over a thousand subjects provided by 6 global collaborators. The prospective study material was composed of cDNA or gDNA derived from T cells, B-cell-depleted T cells, or PBMCs. A freely available public database, intended as a resource for researchers studying the immune response to SARS-CoV-2, is where the repertoires were released. Study-wide conclusions, independent of this receptor: The quantity of clinical and demographic metadata differed by source and by participant and was supplied without curation.

CDR1 and CDR2 (GTSNPN, SVGIG) derive from the germline V gene (reference sequence). The CDR3 spans 15 residues, from the cysteine through the phenylalanine. Left in the record is the CDR3 DNA by itself, 45 bases read in frame from the first base. Cut back by 0 bases and 1 base, the V and J ends lie 12 bases apart. On this clone itself: The antigen it binds to is not known. One base away there is no much larger clone; base qualities are not given.

In Seattle, one collaborating source enrolled patients while the infection was active and tracked those patients longitudinally over the course of disease. Whole blood was collected in K2EDTA tubes by collaborating institutions according to the institutions' own protocols. Collaborator samples were shipped for TCRbeta analysis as frozen whole blood, isolated PBMCs, or DNA extracted from either sample type. TCRbeta CDR3 regions were amplified from genomic DNA by means of the immunoSEQ Assay, a bias-controlled multiplex PCR. In the original analysis: The number of nucleated cells in each sample was estimated by amplification of reference gene primers within the assay. To quantify the absolute abundance of each unique TCRbeta CDR3 rearrangement, sequence reads were collapsed and filtered. Productive Simpson clonality was computed per sample as the square root of Simpson's diversity index over productive rearrangements. This is the immuneACCESS table as TCRdb keeps it, with only in-frame sequences that have V and J called. A part of the clones is gone; compared with another copy, unresolved V genes explain less than half, and the rest is unexplained. The D gene and trimming were derived from the DNA, and the V and J assignments and clone size from that table. A total of about 300,000 clones appear in this sample, about 88% of them only once. In total, the top ten clones hold almost 1.5% of the sample.

This sequence uses TRBV30 and TRBJ1-1; a weak D assignment points to TRBD1 (5 bases agree). Sequenced material: peripheral blood. The clonotype comes from a human donor with COVID-19, enrolled during active disease. The donor label of this sample is uncertain. Here the CDR3 is given as CAWSVSPGPNTEAFF. The nucleotides read TGTGCCTGGAGTGTATCCCCAGGGCCGAACACTGAAGCTTTCTTT.